This is a list of T cell receptor beta chains from one sample in a study of T cell responses to AZD1222 COVID-19 vaccine. The repertoire was sequenced with immunoSEQ multiplex PCR; TCRdb's copy has only in-frame clones and lacks some. Of 110,000 or so clones listed, around 89% are singletons. The specimen comprised peripheral blood, sampled 28 days after the second AZD1222 dose. Receptors originate from an adult who received the AZD1222 COVID-19 vaccine. CDR3s include the opening cysteine and the closing phenylalanine or tryptophan. Fields, in order: J gene, V gene, CDR3 protein.

J gene: TRBJ2-5
V gene: TRBV7-2
CDR3 protein: CASSSASQETQYF

J gene: TRBJ2-5
V gene: TRBV5-1
CDR3 protein: CASSTDRARLETQYF

J gene: TRBJ1-3
V gene: TRBV15
CDR3 protein: CATRIGTLGNTIYF

J gene: TRBJ1-2
V gene: TRBV15
CDR3 protein: CATSASTYGYTF

J gene: TRBJ2-3
V gene: TRBV5-1
CDR3 protein: CASSYRQGTDTQYF

J gene: TRBJ1-3
V gene: TRBV13
CDR3 protein: CASSRRQSSGNTIYF

J gene: TRBJ2-2
V gene: TRBV7-3
CDR3 protein: CASSPRTFGELFF

J gene: TRBJ2-3
V gene: TRBV7-2
CDR3 protein: CASSLEEGVAQYF

J gene: TRBJ2-7
V gene: TRBV19
CDR3 protein: CASSTGTSGDYEQYF

J gene: TRBJ1-3
V gene: TRBV19
CDR3 protein: CASSTRTVNTIYF

J gene: TRBJ2-7
V gene: TRBV3-1/TRBV3-2
CDR3 protein: CASSLGDTYEQYF

J gene: TRBJ2-5
V gene: TRBV18
CDR3 protein: CASSPPTAGDPQYF

J gene: TRBJ1-2
V gene: TRBV19
CDR3 protein: CASRGTDNYGYTF

J gene: TRBJ1-1
V gene: TRBV27
CDR3 protein: CASSLSGGRFTEAFF

J gene: TRBJ1-2
V gene: TRBV28
CDR3 protein: CASSFWQGNGYTF

J gene: TRBJ1-4
V gene: TRBV28
CDR3 protein: CASGGEKLFF

J gene: TRBJ1-6
V gene: TRBV9
CDR3 protein: CASSVGGYNSPLHF